This T cell receptor (beta chain) was retrieved from a study of T cells in localized non-small cell lung cancer. General observations from the study: In adjacent lung, a median roughly 60 of the top 100 tumor clones were found. Density of T cells in blood, when higher, went with longer overall survival. Tumor showed lower T cell clonality than uninvolved adjacent lung, where it was highest.

A note on this clone: Antigen unknown.

Germline CDR1 reads MNHEY; CDR2 reads SMNVEV (reference sequence). The CDR3 consists of 10 residues. The ends were cut back, 2 bases at V and 11 bases at J, with 3 bases in the middle. The assay was immunoSEQ multiplex PCR, and TCRdb's table has in-frame clones only and misses some. The data hold 15,000 or so clones, with roughly 86% observed a single time. The rearrangement links TRBV27 to TRBJ1-4; D gene unclear. The clonotype originates from a male donor at least 60 years old with stage II lung adenocarcinoma. This material consisted of peripheral blood mononuclear cells, taken before any cancer treatment. CDR3 bases: TGTGCCAGCAGTTTAGGGAAACTGTTTTTT. Amino acids: CASSLGKLFF.